This note documents a single T cell receptor (beta chain) sequence. Antigen: not known. This sample is part of a study of T cell responses to AZD1222 COVID-19 vaccine. Whole-study results and caveats: At study baseline, merely over 5 AZD1222 recipients were seropositive. Rises in breadth and depth of Spike-specific TCRs came after two AZD1222 doses.

This CDR3 has 15 amino acids. The V segment lost 6 bases and the J segment 4 bases; nucleotides outside the gene matches: 8. Germline CDR1 reads PRHDT; CDR2 reads FYEKMQ (reference sequence). Profiling relied on immunoSEQ multiplex PCR, and the TCRdb table lists in-frame clones only, not all of them. Here the sample spans fewer than 100,000 clones, approximately 90% being singletons. The V and J genes are TRBV13 and TRBJ2-1; 8 nucleotides match TRBD1. The receptor was isolated from an adult who received the AZD1222 COVID-19 vaccine. Sequencing was performed on peripheral blood, taken 28 days after the second AZD1222 dose. The CDR3 DNA sequence: TGTGCCAGCAGTAAAGAGGACAGGGCTTACAATGAGCAGTTCTTC. Its translation: CASSKEDRAYNEQFF. Full variable domain (missing parts from reference TRBV13 and TRBJ2-1): AAGVIQSPRHLIKEKRETATLKCYPIPRHDTVYWYQQGPGQDPQFLISFYEKMQSDKGSIPDRFSAQQFSDYHSELNMSSLELGDSALYFCASSKEDRAYNEQFFGPGTRLTVL.